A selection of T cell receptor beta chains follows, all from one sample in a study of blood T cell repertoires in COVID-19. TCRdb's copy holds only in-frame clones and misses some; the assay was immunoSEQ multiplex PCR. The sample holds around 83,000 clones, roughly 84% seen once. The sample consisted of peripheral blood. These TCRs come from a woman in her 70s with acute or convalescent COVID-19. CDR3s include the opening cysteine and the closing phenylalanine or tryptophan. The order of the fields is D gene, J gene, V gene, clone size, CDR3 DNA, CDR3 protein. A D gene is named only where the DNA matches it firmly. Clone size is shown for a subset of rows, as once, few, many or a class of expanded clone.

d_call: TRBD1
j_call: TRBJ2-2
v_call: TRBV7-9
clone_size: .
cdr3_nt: TGTGCCAGCAGCTTACTTCCGACAGGGAGCACCGGGGAGCTGTTTTTT
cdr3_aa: CASSLLPTGSTGELFF

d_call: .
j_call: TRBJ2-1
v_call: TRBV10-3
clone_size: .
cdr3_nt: TGTGCCATCAGTAGCGGGACAGGCTCCTACAATGAGCAGTTCTTC
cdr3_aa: CAISSGTGSYNEQFF

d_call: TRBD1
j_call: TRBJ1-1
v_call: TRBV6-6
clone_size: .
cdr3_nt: TGTGCCAGCAGGCCGGGACAGGGTAACACTGAAGCTTTCTTT
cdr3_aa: CASRPGQGNTEAFF

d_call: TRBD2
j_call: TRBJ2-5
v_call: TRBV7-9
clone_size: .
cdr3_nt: TGTGCCAGCAGCTCCCGGACTAGCGGGGGGACCCACCAAGAGACCCAGTACTTC
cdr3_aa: CASSSRTSGGTHQETQYF

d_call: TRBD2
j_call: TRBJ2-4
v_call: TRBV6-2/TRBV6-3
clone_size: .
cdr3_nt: TGTGCCAGCAGTCTCGGGGGGATAACCAAAAACATTCAGTACTTC
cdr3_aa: CASSLGGITKNIQYF

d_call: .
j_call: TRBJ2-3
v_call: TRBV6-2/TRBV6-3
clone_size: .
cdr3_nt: TGTGCCAGCAGTTACTCTGGACTAACGACCAGCACAGATACGCAGTATTTT
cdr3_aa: CASSYSGLTTSTDTQYF

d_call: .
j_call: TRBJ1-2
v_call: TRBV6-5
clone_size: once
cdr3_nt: TGTGCCAGCAGTTACTCGATCCGGGCCATTGCGGGTGGCTACACCTTC
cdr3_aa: CASSYSIRAIAGGYTF

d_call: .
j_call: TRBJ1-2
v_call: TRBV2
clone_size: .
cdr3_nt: TGTGCCAGCAGTGAACAGGGTACCTATGGCTACACCTTC
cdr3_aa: CASSEQGTYGYTF

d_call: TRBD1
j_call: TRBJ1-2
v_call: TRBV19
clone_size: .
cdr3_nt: TGTGCCAGTAGTCTTCAATTGGGACAGGGGAATGGCTACACCTTC
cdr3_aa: CASSLQLGQGNGYTF

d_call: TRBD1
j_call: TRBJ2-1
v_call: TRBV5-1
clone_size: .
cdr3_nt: TGCGCCAGCAGCTTGGCCCCAGGGGGCGGTTACAATGAGCAGTTCTTC
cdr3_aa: CASSLAPGGGYNEQFF

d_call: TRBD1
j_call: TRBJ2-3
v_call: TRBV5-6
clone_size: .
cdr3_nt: TGTGCCAGCAGCTATCCGGACAGGGGGCTATTAAATACGCAGTATTTT
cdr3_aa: CASSYPDRGLLNTQYF

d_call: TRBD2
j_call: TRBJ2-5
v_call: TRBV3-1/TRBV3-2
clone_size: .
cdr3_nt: TGTGCCAGCAGCCAAGGAATTGGGACTAGCGGGGGTTGGCAGTACTTC
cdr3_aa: CASSQGIGTSGGWQYF

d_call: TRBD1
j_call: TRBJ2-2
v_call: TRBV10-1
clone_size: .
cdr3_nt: TGCGCCAGCAGTGCCGGACAGGGGTACACCGGGGAGCTGTTTTTT
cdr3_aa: CASSAGQGYTGELFF

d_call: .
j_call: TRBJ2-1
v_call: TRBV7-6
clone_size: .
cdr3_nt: TGTGCCAGCAGCTTAAGGCCTAGCAGCTACAATGAGCAGTTCTTC
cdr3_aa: CASSLRPSSYNEQFF

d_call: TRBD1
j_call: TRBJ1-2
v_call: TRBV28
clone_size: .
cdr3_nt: TGTGCCAGCAGTTTAGGGGACAGGACCTATGGCTACACCTTC
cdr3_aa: CASSLGDRTYGYTF

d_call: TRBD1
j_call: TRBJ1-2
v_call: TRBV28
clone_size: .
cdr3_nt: TGTGCCAGCAGTTCGGGACAGGTCTCTAGTAATGGCTACACCTTC
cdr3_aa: CASSSGQVSSNGYTF

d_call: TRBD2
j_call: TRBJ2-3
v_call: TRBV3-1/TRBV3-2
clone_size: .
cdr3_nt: TGTGCCAGCAGCCACACCGGGGGGGCCGTAGATACGCAGTATTTT
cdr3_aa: CASSHTGGAVDTQYF

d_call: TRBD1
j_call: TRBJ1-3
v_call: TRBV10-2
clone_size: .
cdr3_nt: TGCGCCAGCAGCAGGGGGCCAGACGGAAACACCATATATTTT
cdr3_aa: CASSRGPDGNTIYF

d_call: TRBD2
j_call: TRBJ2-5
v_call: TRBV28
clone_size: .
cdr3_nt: TGTGCCAGTAGTTTTTATGGGTCTAGCGGGGGCGATCTCCTATTGACCCAGTACTTC
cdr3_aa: CASSFYGSSGGDLLLTQYF

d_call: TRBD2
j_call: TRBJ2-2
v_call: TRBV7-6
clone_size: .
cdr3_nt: TGTGCCAGCAGCTGGAGTCTAGCGGGAGATACCGGGGAGCTGTTTTTT
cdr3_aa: CASSWSLAGDTGELFF

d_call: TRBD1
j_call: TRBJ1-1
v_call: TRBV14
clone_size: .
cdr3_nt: TGTGCCAGCAGCCGAAGGACAGGGGGCATCACTGAAGCTTTCTTT
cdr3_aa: CASSRRTGGITEAFF

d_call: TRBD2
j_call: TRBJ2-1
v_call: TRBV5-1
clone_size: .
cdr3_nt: TGCGCCAGCAGCCGCCTCCCGGGGGGGGTCGGGGAAGCAAATGAGCAGTTCTTC
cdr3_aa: CASSRLPGGVGEANEQFF

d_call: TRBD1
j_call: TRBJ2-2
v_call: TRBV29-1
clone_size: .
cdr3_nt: TGCAGCGTCGAAACCGGGACAGGGAACACCGGGGAGCTGTTTTTT
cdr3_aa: CSVETGTGNTGELFF